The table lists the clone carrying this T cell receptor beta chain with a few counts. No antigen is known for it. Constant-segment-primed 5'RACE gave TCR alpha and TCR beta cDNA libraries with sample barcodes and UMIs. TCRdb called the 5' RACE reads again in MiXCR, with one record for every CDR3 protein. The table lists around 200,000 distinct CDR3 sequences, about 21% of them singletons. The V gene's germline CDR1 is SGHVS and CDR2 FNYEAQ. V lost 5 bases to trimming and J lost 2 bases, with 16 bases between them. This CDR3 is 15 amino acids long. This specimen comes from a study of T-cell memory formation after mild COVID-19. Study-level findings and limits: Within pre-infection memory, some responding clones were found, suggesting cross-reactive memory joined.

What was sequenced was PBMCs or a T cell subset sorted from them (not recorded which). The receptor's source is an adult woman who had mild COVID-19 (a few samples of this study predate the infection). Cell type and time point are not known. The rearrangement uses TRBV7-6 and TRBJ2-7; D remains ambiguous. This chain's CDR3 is CASSPEVGLPYEQYF. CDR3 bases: TGTGCCAGCAGCCCAGAGGTGGGTCTGCCCTACGAGCAGTACTTC. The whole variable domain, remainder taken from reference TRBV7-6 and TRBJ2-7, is GAGVSQSPRYKVTKRGQDVALRCDPISGHVSLYWYRQALGQGPEFLTYFNYEAQQDKSGLPNDRFSAERPEGSISTLTIQRTEQRDSAMYRCASSPEVGLPYEQYFGPGTRLTVT.